Listed here is a single T cell receptor beta chain. Its antigen is not known. From germline, CDR1 is MGHRA and CDR2 YSYEKL. V lost 0 bases and J lost 2, with 13 bases in between. This CDR3 is built from 16 residues. This record belongs to a study of molecular identifiers for immune sequencing clone quantification. The wider study: For replicates, RNA isolated from approximately 22,000 or 94,000 naive CD8 cells was divided into five portions, of which four were sequenced. Findings and limits, study-wide: Clones that exceeded 20 RNA copies held over 99% of effector molecules, yet under 1% in naive cells.

Bulk TCR libraries were made with methods that had been previously described and with listed TCR primers. Each CDR3 protein is one row after TCRdb ran MiXCR on the PCR reads. The profile shows fewer than 350,000 distinct CDR3 sequences, roughly 23% of them singletons. Specimen: naive CD8+ T cells from blood, with Jurkat cell RNA spiked in. As for subset: FACS-sorted CD8+CD4-CCR7+CD45RA+ naive T cells. The sequence was collected from a human donor in good health. Some libraries in this study had Jurkat cell RNA spiked in. The rearrangement uses TRBV4-1 and TRBJ1-2, with a possible D match to TRBD1 (6 bases). CDR3 region: CASSQDGTFRNYGYTF. CDR3 nucleotide sequence: TGCGCCAGCAGCCAAGATGGGACATTTAGGAACTATGGCTACACCTTC.